This TCR beta chain originates from a study of OX40 agonist ivuxolimab in advanced cancers. As for the study in general: Among those treated, three patients had partial responses, one with hepatocellular carcinoma and two with cutaneous melanoma.

The ends were cut back, 0 bases at V and 0 bases at J, with 6 bases in the middle. The CDR3 covers 14 residues. The germline V gene has CDR1 SGHRS and CDR2 YFSETQ. Profiling relied on immunoSEQ multiplex PCR, and the TCRdb table lists in-frame clones only, not all of them. This sample has 65,000 to 85,000 clones, with 85% to 90% found just once. Study-wide results and caveats: Clones of CD4+ and CD8+ blood T cells grew by week 6 at doses of 0.1 to 3.0 mg/kg. The study found that CD8+ T cells averaged more expanded clones than CD4+.

Concerning this clone: Its antigen is not identified.

V gene TRBV5-1 combines with J gene TRBJ1-1; tentatively, D is TRBD1 (5 bases). Sequenced here: CD4+ or CD8+ T cells sorted from blood, sampled in a trial of the OX40 agonist ivuxolimab. The source is an adult with an advanced solid tumor such as melanoma, head and neck, liver or kidney cancer. CDR3 DNA: TGCGCCAGCAGCTTGGACAGGCTGAACACTGAAGCTTTCTTT. Protein product: CASSLDRLNTEAFF. Full variable domain (outside the CDR3, taken from reference TRBV5-1 and TRBJ1-1): KAGVTQTPRYLIKTRGQQVTLSCSPISGHRSVSWYQQTPGQGLQFLFEYFSETQRNKGNFPGRFSGRQFSNSRSEMNVSTLELGDSALYLCASSLDRLNTEAFFGQGTRLTVV.